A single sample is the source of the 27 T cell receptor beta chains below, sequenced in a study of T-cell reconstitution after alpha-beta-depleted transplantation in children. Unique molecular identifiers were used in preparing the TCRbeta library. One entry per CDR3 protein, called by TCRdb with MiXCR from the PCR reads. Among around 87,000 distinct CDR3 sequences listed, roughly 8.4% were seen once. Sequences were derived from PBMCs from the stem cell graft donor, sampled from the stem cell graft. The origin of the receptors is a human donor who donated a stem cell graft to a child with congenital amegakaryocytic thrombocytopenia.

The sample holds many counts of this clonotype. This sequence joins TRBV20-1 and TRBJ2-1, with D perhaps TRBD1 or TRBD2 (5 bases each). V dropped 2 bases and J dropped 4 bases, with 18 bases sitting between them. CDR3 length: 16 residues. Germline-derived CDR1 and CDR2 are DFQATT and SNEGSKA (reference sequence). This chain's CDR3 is CSARPPGSGKYNEQFF. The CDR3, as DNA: TGCAGTGCTAGACCCCCAGGGAGCGGAAAATACAATGAGCAGTTCTTC.

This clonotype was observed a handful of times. Here the CDR3 reads CAISDLGGGNQETQYF. CDR3 bases: TGTGCCATCAGTGACCTCGGGGGAGGGAACCAAGAGACCCAGTACTTC. The rearrangement joins TRBV10-3 to TRBJ2-5; 7 bases are a match to TRBD2. J lost 0 bases, V lost 3 bases, and 7 bases had no gene match. The CDR3 has 16 residues. Germline V CDR1 and CDR2: ENHRY, SYGVKD.

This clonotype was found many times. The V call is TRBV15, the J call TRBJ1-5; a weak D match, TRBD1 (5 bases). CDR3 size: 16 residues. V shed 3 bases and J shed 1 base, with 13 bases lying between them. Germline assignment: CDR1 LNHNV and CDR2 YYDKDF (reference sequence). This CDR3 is CATSRGEKRSNQPQHF. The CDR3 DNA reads TGTGCCACCAGCAGGGGGGAGAAGAGGAGCAATCAGCCCCAGCATTTT.

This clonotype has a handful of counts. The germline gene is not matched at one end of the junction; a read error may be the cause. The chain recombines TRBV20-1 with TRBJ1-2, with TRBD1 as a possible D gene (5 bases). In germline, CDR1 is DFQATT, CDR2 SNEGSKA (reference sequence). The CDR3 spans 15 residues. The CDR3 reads CCASGGEPSNYGYTF. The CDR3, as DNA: TGCTGTGCGTCCGGGGGAGAGCCATCTAACTATGGCTACACCTTC.

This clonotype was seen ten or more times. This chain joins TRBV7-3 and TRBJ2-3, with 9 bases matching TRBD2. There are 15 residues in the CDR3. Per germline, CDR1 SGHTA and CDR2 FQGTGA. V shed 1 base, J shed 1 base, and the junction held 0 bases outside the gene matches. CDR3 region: CASSLIAGGTDTQYF. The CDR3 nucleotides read TGTGCCAGCAGCTTAATAGCGGGAGGCACAGATACGCAGTATTTT.

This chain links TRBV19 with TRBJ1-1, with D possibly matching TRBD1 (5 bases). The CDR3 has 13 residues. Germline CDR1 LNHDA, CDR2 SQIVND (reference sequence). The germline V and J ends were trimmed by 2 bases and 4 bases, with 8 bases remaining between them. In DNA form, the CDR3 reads TGTGCCAGTAGTATACAGGGAACCACTGAAGCTTTCTTT. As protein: CASSIQGTTEAFF.

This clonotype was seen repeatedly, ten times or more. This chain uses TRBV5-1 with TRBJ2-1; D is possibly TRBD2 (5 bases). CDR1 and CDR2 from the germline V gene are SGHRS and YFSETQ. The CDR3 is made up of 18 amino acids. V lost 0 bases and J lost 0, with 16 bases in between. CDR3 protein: CASSLGPPGNPSYNEQFF. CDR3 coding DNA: TGCGCCAGCAGCTTGGGCCCCCCGGGGAATCCCTCCTACAATGAGCAGTTCTTC. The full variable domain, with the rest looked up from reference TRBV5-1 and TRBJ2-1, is KAGVTQTPRYLIKTRGQQVTLSCSPISGHRSVSWYQQTPGQGLQFLFEYFSETQRNKGNFPGRFSGRQFSNSRSEMNVSTLELGDSALYLCASSLGPPGNPSYNEQFFGPGTRLTVL.

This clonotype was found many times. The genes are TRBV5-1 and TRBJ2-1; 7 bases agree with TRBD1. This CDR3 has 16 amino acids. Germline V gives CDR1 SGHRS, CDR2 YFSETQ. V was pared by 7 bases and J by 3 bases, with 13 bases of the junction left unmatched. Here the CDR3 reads CASGPTGFGGYNEQFF. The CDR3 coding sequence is TGCGCCAGCGGTCCGACAGGGTTCGGTGGCTACAATGAGCAGTTCTTC.

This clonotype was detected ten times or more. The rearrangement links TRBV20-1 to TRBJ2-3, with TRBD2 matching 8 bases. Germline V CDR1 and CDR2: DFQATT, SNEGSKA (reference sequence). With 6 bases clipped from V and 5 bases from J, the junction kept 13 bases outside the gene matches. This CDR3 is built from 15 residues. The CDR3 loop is CSASETGTSRDTQYF. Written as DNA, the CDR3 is TGCAGTGCGTCAGAGACCGGGACTAGTAGAGATACGCAGTATTTT.

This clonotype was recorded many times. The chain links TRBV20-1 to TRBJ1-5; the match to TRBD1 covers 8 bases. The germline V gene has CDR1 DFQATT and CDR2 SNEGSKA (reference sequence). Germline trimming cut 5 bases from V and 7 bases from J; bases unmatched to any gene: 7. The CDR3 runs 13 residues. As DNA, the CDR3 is TGCAGTGCTCCGGACAGGGATGGACAGCCCCAGCATTTT. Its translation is CSAPDRDGQPQHF.

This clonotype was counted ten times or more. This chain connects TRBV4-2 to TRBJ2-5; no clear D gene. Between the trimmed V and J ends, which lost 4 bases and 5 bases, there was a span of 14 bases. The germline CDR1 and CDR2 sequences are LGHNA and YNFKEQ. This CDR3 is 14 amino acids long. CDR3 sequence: CASSPTVGSETQYF. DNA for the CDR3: TGTGCCAGCAGCCCCACCGTCGGTAGTGAGACCCAGTACTTC.

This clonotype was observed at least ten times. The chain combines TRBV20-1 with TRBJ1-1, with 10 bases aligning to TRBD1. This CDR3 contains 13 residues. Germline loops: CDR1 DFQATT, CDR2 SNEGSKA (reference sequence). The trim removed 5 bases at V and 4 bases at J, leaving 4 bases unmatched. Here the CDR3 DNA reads TGCAGTGCTCCAGGACAGGGGGTCACTGAAGCTTTCTTT. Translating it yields CSAPGQGVTEAFF.

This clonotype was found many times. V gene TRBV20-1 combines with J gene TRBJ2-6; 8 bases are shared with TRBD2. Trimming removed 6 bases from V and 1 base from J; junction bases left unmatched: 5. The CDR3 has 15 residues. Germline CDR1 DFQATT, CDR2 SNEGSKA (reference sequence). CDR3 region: CSASGGESGANVLTF. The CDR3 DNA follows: TGCAGTGCGTCGGGAGGGGAGTCTGGGGCCAACGTCCTGACTTTC.

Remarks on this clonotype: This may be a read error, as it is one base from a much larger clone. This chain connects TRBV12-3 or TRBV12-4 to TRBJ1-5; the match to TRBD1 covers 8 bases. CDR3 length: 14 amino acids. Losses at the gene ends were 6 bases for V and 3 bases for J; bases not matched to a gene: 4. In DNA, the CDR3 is TGTGCCAGCAGGCTACAGGGGGACAATCAGCCCCAGCATTTT. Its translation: CASRLQGDNQPQHF.

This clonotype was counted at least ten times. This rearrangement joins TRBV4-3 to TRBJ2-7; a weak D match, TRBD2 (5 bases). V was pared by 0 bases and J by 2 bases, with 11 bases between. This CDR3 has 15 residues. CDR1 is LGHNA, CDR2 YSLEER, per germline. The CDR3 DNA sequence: TGCGCCAGCAGCCAAGATCGAGGGTATACCTACGAGCAGTACTTC. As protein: CASSQDRGYTYEQYF.

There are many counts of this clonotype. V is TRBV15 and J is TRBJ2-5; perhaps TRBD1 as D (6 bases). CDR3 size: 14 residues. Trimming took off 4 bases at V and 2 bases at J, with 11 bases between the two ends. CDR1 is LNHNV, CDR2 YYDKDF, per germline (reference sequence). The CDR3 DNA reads TGTGCCACCAGCACTTGGGGGCTACAAGAGACCCAGTACTTC. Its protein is CATSTWGLQETQYF.

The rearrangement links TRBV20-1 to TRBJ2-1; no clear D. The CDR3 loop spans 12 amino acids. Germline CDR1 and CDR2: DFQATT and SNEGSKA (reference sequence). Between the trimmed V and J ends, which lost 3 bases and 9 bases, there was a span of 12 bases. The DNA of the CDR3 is TGCAGTGCTAGGGTCCTTTCTGGTGAGCAGTTCTTC. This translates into CSARVLSGEQFF.

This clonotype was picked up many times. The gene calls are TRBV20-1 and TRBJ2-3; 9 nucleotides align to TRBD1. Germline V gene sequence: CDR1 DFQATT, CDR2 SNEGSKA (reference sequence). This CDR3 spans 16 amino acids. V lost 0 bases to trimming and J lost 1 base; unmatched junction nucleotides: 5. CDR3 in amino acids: CSARDPDRGGTDTQYF. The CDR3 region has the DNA TGCAGTGCTAGAGATCCAGACAGGGGGGGCACAGATACGCAGTATTTT.

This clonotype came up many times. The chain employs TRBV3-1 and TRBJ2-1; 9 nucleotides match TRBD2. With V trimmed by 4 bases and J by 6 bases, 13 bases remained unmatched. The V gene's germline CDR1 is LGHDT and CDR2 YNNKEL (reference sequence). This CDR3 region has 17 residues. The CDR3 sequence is CASSPKGGSGRGNEQFF. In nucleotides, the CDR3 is TGTGCCAGCAGCCCCAAAGGGGGTAGCGGGAGAGGCAATGAGCAGTTCTTC.

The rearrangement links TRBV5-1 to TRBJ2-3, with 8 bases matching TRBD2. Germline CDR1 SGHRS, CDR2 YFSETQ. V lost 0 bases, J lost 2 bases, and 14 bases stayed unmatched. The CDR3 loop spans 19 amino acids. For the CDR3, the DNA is TGCGCCAGCAGCTTGGTGTCCAGCGGGGGACGACACCTCACAGATACGCAGTATTTT. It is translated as CASSLVSSGGRHLTDTQYF.

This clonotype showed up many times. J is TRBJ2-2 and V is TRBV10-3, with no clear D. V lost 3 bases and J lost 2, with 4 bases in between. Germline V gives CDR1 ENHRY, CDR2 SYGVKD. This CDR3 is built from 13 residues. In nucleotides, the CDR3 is TGTGCCATCAGTGACAGTAACACCGGGGAGCTGTTTTTT. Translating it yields CAISDSNTGELFF.

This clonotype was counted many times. In DNA form, the CDR3 reads TGTGCCAGCTCCTCCGGCCTAAATGAAAAACTGTTTTTT. The encoded protein is CASSSGLNEKLFF. The V and J genes are TRBV18 and TRBJ1-4; no reliable D call. V was clipped by 6 bases and J by 5 bases, with 10 bases between them. Germline loops: CDR1 KGHSH, CDR2 LQKENI. CDR3 length: 13 amino acids.

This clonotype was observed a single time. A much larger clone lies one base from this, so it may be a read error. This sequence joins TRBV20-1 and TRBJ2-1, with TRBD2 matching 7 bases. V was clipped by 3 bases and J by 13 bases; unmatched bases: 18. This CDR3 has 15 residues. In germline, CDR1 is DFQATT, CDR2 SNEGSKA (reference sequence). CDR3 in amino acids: CSASSPAGTQETQFF. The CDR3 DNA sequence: TGCAGTGCTAGTAGTCCAGCGGGAACACAAGAGACCCAGTTCTTC.

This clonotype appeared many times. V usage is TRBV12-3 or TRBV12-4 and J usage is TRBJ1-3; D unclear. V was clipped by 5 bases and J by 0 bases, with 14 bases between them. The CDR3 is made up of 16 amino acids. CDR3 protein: CASSPPGRLSGNTIYF. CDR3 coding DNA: TGTGCCAGCAGTCCACCTGGACGGCTCTCTGGAAACACCATATATTTT.

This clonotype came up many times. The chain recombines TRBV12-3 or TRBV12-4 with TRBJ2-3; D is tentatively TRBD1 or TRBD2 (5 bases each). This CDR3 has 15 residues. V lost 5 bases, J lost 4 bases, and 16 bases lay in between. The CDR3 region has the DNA TGTGCCAGCAGTCGTCTCGGGACGATCGCAGATACGCAGTATTTT. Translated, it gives CASSRLGTIADTQYF.

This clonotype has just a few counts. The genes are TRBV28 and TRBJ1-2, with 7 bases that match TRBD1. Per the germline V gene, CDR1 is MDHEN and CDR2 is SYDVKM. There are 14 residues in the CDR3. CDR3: CAHRRQGPLYGYTF. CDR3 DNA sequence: TGTGCGCATAGAAGACAGGGTCCCCTCTATGGCTACACCTTC.

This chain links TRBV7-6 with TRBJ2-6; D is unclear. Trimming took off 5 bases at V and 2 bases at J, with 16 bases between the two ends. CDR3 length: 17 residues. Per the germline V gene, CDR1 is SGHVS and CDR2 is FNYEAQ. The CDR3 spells CASSPLRWGTGANVLTF. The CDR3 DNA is TGTGCCAGCAGCCCTCTGAGGTGGGGTACTGGGGCCAACGTCCTGACTTTC. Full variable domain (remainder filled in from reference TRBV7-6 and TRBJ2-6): GAGVSQSPRYKVTKRGQDVALRCDPISGHVSLYWYRQALGQGPEFLTYFNYEAQQDKSGLPNDRFSAERPEGSISTLTIQRTEQRDSAMYRCASSPLRWGTGANVLTFGAGSRLTVL.